The text below deals with one T cell receptor beta chain. The CDR3 contains 15 residues. CDR1 and CDR2 from the germline V gene are MGHRA and YSYEKL. V was pared by 3 bases and J by 4 bases, with 10 bases between. The record originates from a study of blood T cell repertoires in COVID-19. Study context: Both acute and convalescent COVID-19 samples were obtained from the United States, Italy and Spain. From T cells, B-cell-depleted T cells, or PBMCs came the material, which was cDNA or gDNA.

As handled by the study authors: Amplification of reference gene primers provided the estimated nucleated cell counts. Only in-frame clones appear in the TCRdb table, and some are missing; sequencing was by immunoSEQ multiplex PCR. The V and J calls and the clone size are those of that table, but D and trimming were determined from the DNA. The sample shows 250,000 to 300,000 clones, roughly 90% of them seen only once. Specimen: peripheral blood. This sequence originates from a woman aged 55-69 years with acute or convalescent COVID-19. The rearrangement uses TRBV4-1 and TRBJ1-6; D gene uncertain. This CDR3 reads CASSHLGSYNSPLHF. CDR3 in DNA: TGCGCCAGCAGCCACTTGGGCAGTTATAATTCACCCCTCCACTTT.